Detailed here is one TCR beta chain. The antigen remains unidentified. A junction end diverges from the germline sequence, so it may reflect a read error. The CDR3 contains 14 residues. CDR1 is KGHSH, CDR2 LQKENI, per germline. This specimen comes from a study of cytomegalovirus exposure and HLA in healthy donors. The overall study: Membership in the Caucasian-associated ancestry cluster was found for 65% to 85% of fewer than 450 genotyped donors.

The study ran its PCR with 60 Vbeta and 13 Jbeta primers. Here immunoSEQ multiplex PCR was the method, and the copy in TCRdb shows in-frame clones only, minus some. The data hold 150,000 to 200,000 clones, with roughly 80% observed a single time. Study-wide results and caveats: Reports indicate that TCR beta sequences accurately predicted the HLA-A and HLA-B alleles of most subjects. Researchers left out some V segments, among them TRBV6-2 and TRBV6-3, as indistinguishable.

The clonotype originates from a woman in her 30s in good health and CMV-seropositive. V and J are TRBV18 and TRBJ2-2; TRBD2 is a possible D gene (6 bases). Sample: PBMCs. CDR3 amino acids: CASFNAGNAGELFF. In DNA form, the CDR3 reads TGTGCCAGCTTTAATGCGGGGAACGCCGGGGAGCTGTTTTTT.